This T cell receptor (beta chain) was sequenced in a study of response to subunit inactivated influenza vaccine. General study findings and limits: The authors suggested that few new T cells are recruited per seasonal influenza vaccination.

Regarding this clonotype: Its specificity is unknown.

The CDR3 extends over 13 amino acids. Germline CDR1 LGHDT, CDR2 YNNKEL (reference sequence). V lost 6 bases and J lost 7, with 12 bases in between. TCRdb re-called the RT-PCR reads with MiXCR, one entry per CDR3 protein. The sample shows 860,000 or so distinct CDR3 sequences, 21% of them seen only once. The receptor's source is a man aged 50 or older who received an inactivated influenza vaccine. This chain connects TRBV3-1 to TRBJ2-2; perhaps TRBD2 as D (6 bases). Specimen: PBMCs from blood, collected less than 6 days after vaccination. The DNA for the CDR3 is TGTGCCAGCAGGCCGACGGAGGGCGGGGAGCTGTTTTTT. It is translated as CASRPTEGGELFF.